Listed here are 29 T cell receptor beta chains from one sample, sequenced in a study of blood T cell repertoires in COVID-19. Clones were read by immunoSEQ multiplex PCR, and TCRdb kept only the in-frame ones, dropping some. The profile covers over 150,000 clones, with 70% to 85% appearing a single time and 2.5% to 3.5% taken by the ten largest. Sequencing was carried out using PBMCs or T cells enriched from blood (not recorded which). Receptor source: a woman in her twenties or thirties who had recovered from COVID-19.

V and J are TRBV24-1 and TRBJ2-7, with 9 positions matching TRBD1. Germline lookup yields CDR1 KGHDR and CDR2 SFDVKD. Losses at the gene ends were 2 bases for V and 7 bases for J; bases not matched to a gene: 14. The CDR3 spans 17 residues. This chain's CDR3 is CATSDSKWDRASREQYF. The CDR3 region has the DNA TGTGCCACCAGTGATTCGAAGTGGGACAGGGCTTCGCGTGAGCAGTACTTC.

V is TRBV28 and J is TRBJ2-3; TRBD1 aligns across 7 bases. Trimming at V came to 5 bases and at J to 0 bases, leaving 8 bases not matched to a gene. CDR1 is MDHEN and CDR2 is SYDVKM in the germline V gene. This CDR3 comprises 16 residues. The CDR3 reads CASSPNRDRSTDTQYF. In DNA, the CDR3 is TGTGCCAGCAGTCCTAACCGGGACAGAAGCACAGATACGCAGTATTTT.

Written as DNA, the CDR3 is TGCAGTGCTAGTCTAGCGGGAGTGGGTGAGCAGTACTTC. Protein product: CSASLAGVGEQYF. The J gene is TRBJ2-7, the V gene TRBV20-1, with 10 bases aligning to TRBD2. The CDR3 has 13 residues. The V gene's germline CDR1 is DFQATT and CDR2 SNEGSKA (reference sequence). V shed 3 bases, J shed 7 bases, and the junction held 6 bases outside the gene matches.

The chain couples TRBV13 to TRBJ2-1; 8 nucleotides line up with TRBD1. The CDR3 extends over 15 amino acids. Losses at the gene ends were 5 bases for V and 10 bases for J; bases not matched to a gene: 13. The germline V gene encodes CDR1 PRHDT and CDR2 FYEKMQ (reference sequence). The CDR3 DNA reads TGTGCCAGCAGCCCCGGACAGGGAGGTTTTGGGGAGCAGTTCTTC. It yields the protein CASSPGQGGFGEQFF.

The genes are TRBV28 and TRBJ1-4; D perhaps matches TRBD1 (6 bases). The CDR3 sequence is 15 residues long. Germline V lookup: CDR1 MDHEN, CDR2 SYDVKM. Trimming shortened V by 5 bases and J by 5 bases, and 15 bases separated the two germline ends. The CDR3 nucleotides are TGTGCCAGCAGTCCTTCAGGGGCGGGCAATGAAAAACTGTTTTTT. This translates into CASSPSGAGNEKLFF.

The chain is built from TRBV30 and TRBJ2-1; 10 bases map to TRBD2. Germline CDR1 is GTSNPN and CDR2 is SVGIG (reference sequence). V shed 2 bases, J shed 8 bases, and the junction held 9 bases outside the gene matches. This CDR3 is built from 15 residues. This chain's CDR3 is CAWSKPSGRMYEQFF. The CDR3 nucleotides are TGTGCCTGGAGTAAACCTAGCGGGAGAATGTATGAGCAGTTCTTC.

The chain employs TRBV18 and TRBJ2-1; 11 positions match TRBD2. The CDR3 extends over 14 amino acids. The V segment lost 5 bases and the J segment 7 bases; nucleotides outside the gene matches: 4. The germline gives CDR1 KGHSH, CDR2 LQKENI. The DNA for the CDR3 is TGTGCCAGCTCATCGCCTAGCGGGAGGAATGAGCAGTTCTTC. It translates to CASSSPSGRNEQFF.

The V call is TRBV19, the J call TRBJ2-7, with 7 positions matching TRBD1. Per germline, CDR1 LNHDA and CDR2 SQIVND (reference sequence). Unmatched junction bases numbered 7, after V lost 6 bases and J lost 2 bases. There are 14 residues in the CDR3. The CDR3 coding sequence is TGTGCCAGTAGAGAGGGGACAGCAACCTACGAGCAGTACTTC. This codes for CASREGTATYEQYF.

The gene calls are TRBV29-1 and TRBJ2-7; 16 nucleotides line up with TRBD2. The germline CDR1 and CDR2 sequences are SQVTM and ANQGSEA. The CDR3 is 16 amino acids. J lost 2 bases, V lost 6 bases, and 7 bases had no gene match. The CDR3 DNA sequence: TGCAGCGTGGACGGGACTAGCGGGAGGGAAACCTACGAGCAGTACTTC. Its translation: CSVDGTSGRETYEQYF.

This clone came up a few times. The rearrangement uses TRBV19 and TRBJ2-5; 14 bases fit TRBD2. The trim removed 4 bases at V and 4 bases at J, leaving 2 bases unmatched. This CDR3 is 15 amino acids long. The germline V gene has CDR1 LNHDA and CDR2 SQIVND (reference sequence). CDR3 in amino acids: CASSTGLAGGETQYF. CDR3 in DNA: TGTGCCAGTAGTACCGGACTAGCGGGGGGAGAGACCCAGTACTTC.

With respect to this clone: Other nucleotide sequences in the sample specify the same CDR3. The chain uses TRBV27 and TRBJ2-7, with 11 bases aligning to TRBD2. V lost 4 bases to trimming and J lost 5 bases; unmatched junction nucleotides: 4. CDR3 length: 14 amino acids. Germline V gives CDR1 MNHEY, CDR2 SMNVEV (reference sequence). The CDR3: CASSSPGLADEQYF. DNA for the CDR3: TGTGCCAGCAGTTCTCCGGGACTAGCGGACGAGCAGTACTTC.

The chain couples TRBV28 to TRBJ2-3; 7 bases align to TRBD2. The germline CDR1 and CDR2 sequences are MDHEN and SYDVKM. V shed 5 bases, J shed 4 bases, and the junction held 9 bases outside the gene matches. The CDR3 covers 15 residues. Here the CDR3 DNA reads TGTGCCAGCAGTCTACTAGCGATTCAAGCAGATACGCAGTATTTT. It specifies CASSLLAIQADTQYF.

The chain couples TRBV28 to TRBJ2-6, with a possible D match to TRBD1 (6 bases). V lost 11 bases and J lost 4, with 18 bases in between. The germline gives CDR1 MDHEN, CDR2 SYDVKM. There are 15 residues in the CDR3. The CDR3: CAAKLQGTGANVLTF. In nucleotides, the CDR3 is TGTGCCGCGAAACTACAGGGAACCGGGGCCAACGTCCTGACTTTC.

This chain links TRBV11-2 with TRBJ2-1; 8 nucleotides agree with TRBD2. This CDR3 region has 15 residues. Per the germline V gene, CDR1 is SGHAT and CDR2 is FQNNGV. The V and J ends lost 3 bases and 7 bases, in that order; junction bases with no gene match: 8. The CDR3 sequence is CASSLGLGWRNEQFF. The CDR3 DNA follows: TGTGCCAGCAGCTTGGGACTAGGGTGGAGGAATGAGCAGTTCTTC.

The chain links TRBV28 to TRBJ1-1, with D possibly matching TRBD1 (6 bases). The CDR3 consists of 16 residues. CDR1 is MDHEN, CDR2 SYDVKM, per germline. V lost 6 bases to trimming and J lost 1 base, with 18 bases between them. For the CDR3, the DNA is TGTGCCAGCAGACGGACGATCGGGACACCGAACACTGAAGCTTTCTTT. It translates to CASRRTIGTPNTEAFF.

As concerns this clone: Here the CDR3 omits its conserved ending phenylalanine or tryptophan, so a read error is the likely source. Because the CDR3's place on the DNA is in doubt, the DNA is left out and the CDR3 is given as listed by TCRdb. The chain's CDR3 is CASSSLQKPVRDAFI. The J gene is TRBJ1-2, the V gene TRBV27; whether TRBD1, the table's D call, matches the DNA was not checked. The CDR3 totals 15 residues, both ends included. The germline CDR1 and CDR2 sequences are MNHEY and SMNVEV (reference sequence).

V usage is TRBV7-3 and J usage is TRBJ2-1, with a tentative D call TRBD2 (6 bases). The length of the CDR3 is 13 residues. The V end was cut by 2 bases, the J end by 5 bases, with 7 bases between. Germline V gives CDR1 SGHTA, CDR2 FQGTGA. The DNA for the CDR3 is TGTGCCAGCAGCTTAGGACTAAACAATGAGCAGTTCTTC. Translated: CASSLGLNNEQFF.

The rearrangement joins TRBV5-1 to TRBJ1-1, with 10 bases identical to TRBD1. CDR1 is SGHRS, CDR2 YFSETQ, per germline. V lost 0 bases to trimming and J lost 10 bases; unmatched junction nucleotides: 15. This CDR3 spans 17 amino acids. CDR3 bases: TGCGCCAGCAGCTTGGCGGTGGACAGGGGGACTTTATCAGGAGCTTTCTTT. This gives the protein CASSLAVDRGTLSGAFF.

This clone was recorded only once. This rearrangement joins TRBV18 to TRBJ2-7, with TRBD2 matching 7 bases. Germline V gene sequence: CDR1 KGHSH, CDR2 LQKENI. The ends lost 3 bases at V and 2 bases at J; junction bases unmatched: 4. The CDR3 loop spans 14 amino acids. The CDR3 protein is CASSPGEGAYEQYF. CDR3 bases: TGTGCCAGCTCACCCGGGGAGGGAGCCTACGAGCAGTACTTC.

The rearrangement links TRBV6-5 to TRBJ2-1; D is unresolved. CDR1 is MNHEY, CDR2 SVGAGI, per germline. This CDR3 is 15 amino acids long. Deletions cut 7 bases from V and 4 bases from J, with 17 bases between. The CDR3: CASKTTIGGYNEQFF. The CDR3 region has the DNA TGTGCCAGCAAAACGACGATTGGCGGATACAATGAGCAGTTCTTC.

The chain has TRBV5-5 and TRBJ2-7; 10 positions match TRBD1. The CDR3 consists of 14 residues. Germline lookup yields CDR1 SGHKS and CDR2 YYEKEE (reference sequence). Unmatched junction bases numbered 5, after V lost 4 bases and J lost 4 bases. The CDR3 region has the DNA TGTGCCAGCAGCCCGCCGGGACAGGGGTACGAGCAGTACGTC. This gives the protein CASSPPGQGYEQYV.

DNA of the CDR3: TGTGCCAGCAGTTATGACCGGGACAGGGCTGGAAACACCATATATTTT. It yields the protein CASSYDRDRAGNTIYF. The chain uses TRBV5-6 and TRBJ1-3; 9 bases align to TRBD1. In germline, CDR1 is SGHDT, CDR2 YYEEEE. The CDR3 consists of 16 residues. Trimming removed 5 bases from V and 2 bases from J; junction bases left unmatched: 8. Together with reference TRBV5-6 and TRBJ1-3, the CDR3 gives the full variable domain: DAGVTQSPTHLIKTRGQQVTLRCSPKSGHDTVSWYQQALGQGPQFIFQYYEEEERQRGNFPDRFSGHQFPNYSSELNVNALLLGDSALYLCASSYDRDRAGNTIYFGEGSWLTVV.

For the CDR3, the DNA is TGTGCCAGCAGCGAACAGGGGAAGGCAGGGCATGGCTACACCTTC. Encoded protein: CASSEQGKAGHGYTF. The chain recombines TRBV7-3 with TRBJ1-2; 7 bases line up with TRBD1. V lost 5 bases, J lost 6 bases, and 12 bases stayed unmatched. This CDR3 has 15 amino acids. From germline, CDR1 is SGHTA and CDR2 FQGTGA.

The genes are TRBV11-2 and TRBJ1-2; TRBD1 might be the D (5 bases). Germline CDR1 reads SGHAT; CDR2 reads FQNNGV. Trimming pared 2 bases from V and 7 bases from J, leaving 17 bases between. This CDR3 is 15 amino acids long. This CDR3 is CASSLYSRESAGYTF. CDR3 in DNA: TGTGCCAGCAGCTTATATTCCAGGGAATCAGCTGGCTACACCTTC.

This chain uses TRBV10-3 with TRBJ2-2; D is undetermined. Germline V CDR1 and CDR2: ENHRY, SYGVKD. The CDR3 length is 12 residues. Trimming shortened V by 7 bases and J by 6 bases, and 9 bases separated the two germline ends. The CDR3 sequence: CAINSWAGELFF. DNA for the CDR3: TGTGCCATCAATAGCTGGGCCGGGGAGCTGTTTTTT.

The chain joins TRBV7-2 to TRBJ2-5; the D gene is possibly TRBD1 (6 bases). There are 16 residues in the CDR3. Trimming shortened V by 1 base and J by 9 bases, and 21 bases separated the two germline ends. The germline V gene has CDR1 SGHTA and CDR2 FQGNSA. This CDR3 reads CASSLGAQGNSGAQYF. The CDR3 DNA follows: TGTGCCAGCAGCTTAGGGGCGCAGGGGAACTCGGGTGCCCAGTACTTC.

The chain recombines TRBV5-4 with TRBJ2-1; 7 bases fit TRBD2. The CDR3 totals 13 residues. Looked up from germline, CDR1 is SGHNT and CDR2 is YYREEE (reference sequence). After removal of 2 bases from V and 4 bases from J, the junction contained 0 bases not matched to a gene. CDR3 loop: CASSFSGYNEQFF. CDR3 DNA: TGTGCCAGCAGCTTTAGCGGGTACAATGAGCAGTTCTTC. The variable domain in full, with the rest retrieved from reference TRBV5-4 and TRBJ2-1, is ETGVTQSPTHLIKTRGQQVTLRCSSQSGHNTVSWYQQALGQGPQFIFQYYREEENGRGNFPPRFSGLQFPNYSSELNVNALELDDSALYLCASSFSGYNEQFFGPGTRLTVL.

The chain is built from TRBV19 and TRBJ2-1, with 7 bases aligning to TRBD2. J was trimmed by 6 bases and V by 7 bases; bases with no gene match: 12. Germline V CDR1 and CDR2: LNHDA, SQIVND (reference sequence). The CDR3 has 15 amino acids. For the CDR3, the DNA is TGTGCCAGTACCCATTTAGGCGGGAGCCCCAATGAGCAGTTCTTC. Translating it yields CASTHLGGSPNEQFF. Supplemented by reference TRBV19 and TRBJ2-1, the full variable domain reads DGGITQSPKYLFRKEGQNVTLSCEQNLNHDAMYWYRQDPGQGLRLIYYSQIVNDFQKGDIAEGYSVSREKKESFPLTVTSAQKNPTAFYLCASTHLGGSPNEQFFGPGTRLTVL.

This rearrangement joins TRBV4-1 to TRBJ2-3; 12 nucleotides align to TRBD1. The CDR3 is 14 amino acids. Germline V CDR1 and CDR2: MGHRA, YSYEKL. V shed 8 bases and J 5 bases; nucleotides not matched to a gene: 5. The CDR3 region is CASSGTGGVDTQYF. The CDR3 bases are TGCGCCAGCTCCGGGACAGGGGGCGTAGATACGCAGTATTTT.